This entry lists 3 T cell receptor beta chains sequenced from one sample in a study of cytomegalovirus exposure and HLA in healthy donors. With 60 Vbeta and 13 Jbeta primers, the PCR was carried out. TCRdb's copy holds only in-frame clones and misses some; the assay was immunoSEQ multiplex PCR. In the table there are about 140,000 clones, around 70% of which are singletons. Sequencing was done on a sample of PBMCs. The receptors here all came from a woman in her sixties or seventies in good health and CMV-seropositive.

V usage is TRBV10-3 and J usage is TRBJ1-1; 10 bases fit TRBD1. With 3 bases clipped from V and 7 bases from J, the junction kept 8 bases outside the gene matches. The germline CDR1 and CDR2 sequences are ENHRY and SYGVKD. The CDR3 is 15 residues long. CDR3 nucleotides: TGTGCCATCAGTGACCCTCGGACAGGGGGACTTGAAGCTTTCTTT. Translating gives CAISDPRTGGLEAFF.

V gene TRBV6-5 combines with J gene TRBJ1-3; a weak D match, TRBD1 (5 bases). Trimming removed 9 bases at V and 1 base at J, with 13 bases between. Germline V gene lookup returns CDR1 MNHEY and CDR2 SVGAGI. The CDR3 sequence is 14 residues long. Written as DNA, the CDR3 is TGTGCCAGTTCCAAAGGGGTGTCTGGAAACACCATATATTTT. Protein product: CASSKGVSGNTIYF.

This chain connects TRBV5-1 to TRBJ2-5; 8 bases map to TRBD1. The junction had 6 bases not matched to a gene; V was cut back by 0 bases and J by 5 bases. The V gene's germline CDR1 is SGHRS and CDR2 YFSETQ. This CDR3 is 15 amino acids long. The CDR3 DNA reads TGCGCCAGCAGCTTGGGTGGGACAGGAGGGGAGACCCAGTACTTC. Its translation: CASSLGGTGGETQYF.